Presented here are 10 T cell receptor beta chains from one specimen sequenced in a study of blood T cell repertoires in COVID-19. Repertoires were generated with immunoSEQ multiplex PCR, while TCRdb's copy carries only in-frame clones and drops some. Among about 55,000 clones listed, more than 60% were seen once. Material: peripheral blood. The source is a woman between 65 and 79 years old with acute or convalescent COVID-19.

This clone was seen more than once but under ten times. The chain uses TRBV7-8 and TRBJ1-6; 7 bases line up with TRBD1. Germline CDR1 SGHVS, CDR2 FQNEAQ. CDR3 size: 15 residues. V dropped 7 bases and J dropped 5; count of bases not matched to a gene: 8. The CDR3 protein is CASTSSQGNNSPLHF. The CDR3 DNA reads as TGTGCCAGCACCTCCTCACAGGGGAATAATTCACCCCTCCACTTT.

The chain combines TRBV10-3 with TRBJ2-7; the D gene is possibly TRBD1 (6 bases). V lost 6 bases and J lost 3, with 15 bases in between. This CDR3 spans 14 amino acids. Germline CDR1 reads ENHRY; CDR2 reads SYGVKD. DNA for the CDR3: TGTGCCATCAGGGCTACCGGACAGATCTACGAGCAGTACTTC. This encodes CAIRATGQIYEQYF.

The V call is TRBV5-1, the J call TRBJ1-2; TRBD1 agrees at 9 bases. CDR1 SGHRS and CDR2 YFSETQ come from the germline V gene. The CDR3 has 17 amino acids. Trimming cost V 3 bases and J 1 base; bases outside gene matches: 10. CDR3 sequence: CASSSPGTGLFNYGYTF. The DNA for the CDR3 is TGCGCCAGCAGCTCCCCCGGGACAGGGCTTTTTAACTATGGCTACACCTTC.

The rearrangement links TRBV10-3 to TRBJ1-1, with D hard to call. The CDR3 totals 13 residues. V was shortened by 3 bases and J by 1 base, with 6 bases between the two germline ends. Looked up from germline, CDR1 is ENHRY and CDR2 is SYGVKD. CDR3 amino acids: CAISDQANTEAFF. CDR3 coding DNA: TGTGCCATCAGTGATCAGGCGAACACTGAAGCTTTCTTT.

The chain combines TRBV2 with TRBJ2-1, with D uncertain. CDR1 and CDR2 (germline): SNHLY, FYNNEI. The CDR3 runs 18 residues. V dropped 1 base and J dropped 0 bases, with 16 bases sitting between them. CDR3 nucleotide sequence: TGTGCCAGCAGTGAAGATAGTCGTATCGCTAGCTCCTACAATGAGCAGTTCTTC. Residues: CASSEDSRIASSYNEQFF.

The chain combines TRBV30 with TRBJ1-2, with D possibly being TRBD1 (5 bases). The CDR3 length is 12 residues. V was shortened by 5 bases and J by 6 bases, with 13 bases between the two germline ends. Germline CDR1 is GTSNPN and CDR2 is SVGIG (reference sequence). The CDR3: CAWERGVNGYTF. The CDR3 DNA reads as TGTGCCTGGGAGCGGGGGGTCAATGGCTACACCTTC.

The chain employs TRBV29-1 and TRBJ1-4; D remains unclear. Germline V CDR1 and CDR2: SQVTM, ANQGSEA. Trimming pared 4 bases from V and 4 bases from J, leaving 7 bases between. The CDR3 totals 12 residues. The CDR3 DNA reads TGCAGCGTTGCCCAGAATAATGAAAAACTGTTTTTT. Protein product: CSVAQNNEKLFF.

CDR3 sequence (DNA): TGCGCCAGCAGCTTCCAACCCTCGGGTGGACAAGGGTTTGCAACTAATGAAAAACTGTTTTTT. This translates into CASSFQPSGGQGFATNEKLFF. This rearrangement joins TRBV5-1 to TRBJ1-4; possible D gene TRBD1, 5 bases. V was clipped by 2 bases and J by 0 bases, with 26 bases between them. Germline V lookup: CDR1 SGHRS, CDR2 YFSETQ. This CDR3 region has 21 residues.

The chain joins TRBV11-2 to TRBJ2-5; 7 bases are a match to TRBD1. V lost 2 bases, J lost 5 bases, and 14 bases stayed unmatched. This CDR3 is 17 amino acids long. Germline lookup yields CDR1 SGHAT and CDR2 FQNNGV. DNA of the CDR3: TGTGCCAGCAGCTTAAATTCCCCGACAGGGAAGGGGGAGACCCAGTACTTC. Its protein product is CASSLNSPTGKGETQYF.

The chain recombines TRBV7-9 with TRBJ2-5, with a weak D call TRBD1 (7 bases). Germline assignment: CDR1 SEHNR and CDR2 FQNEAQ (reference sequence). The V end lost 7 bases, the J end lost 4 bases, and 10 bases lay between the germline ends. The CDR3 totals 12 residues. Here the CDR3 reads CASIQGGETQYF. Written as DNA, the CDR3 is TGTGCCAGCATCCAGGGGGGAGAGACCCAGTACTTC.